What follows are 29 T cell receptor beta chains derived from one specimen sequenced in a study of tumor-infiltrating lymphocytes in primary liver carcinoma. Blood RNA was derived from unsorted whole blood, and germline DNA was extracted too. Production of TCR beta cDNA used about 500 ng total RNA together with a constant-region primer. Slightly modified ARM-PCR, run as three nested multiplex PCR rounds, produced the TCR beta libraries. For around 11 cycles apiece, the opening two PCR rounds ran with TRBV1-TRBV30 forward primers and a C-beta reverse primer. MiXCR, applied by TCRdb to the multiplex PCR reads, yields one record per CDR3 protein. The data show hundreds of thousands of distinct CDR3 sequences, almost 60% seen once. Sequencing used peripheral blood. Every receptor here comes from a woman under 40 with primary liver carcinoma and hepatitis B virus infection.

As regards this clonotype: One junction end does not reproduce the germline sequence, and a read error may be involved. This chain links TRBV11-2 with TRBJ2-1; tentatively, D is TRBD2 (6 bases). CDR1 is SGHAT and CDR2 is FQNNGV in the germline V gene. The CDR3 loop spans 16 amino acids. The CDR3 spells CASSPVGGANYSEQFF. The CDR3, as DNA: TGTGCCAGCAGTCCCGTCGGAGGGGCGAACTACAGTGAGCAGTTCTTC.

A note on this clonotype: This may arise from a read error, as a much more abundant clone is one base away. The chain employs TRBV12-3 or TRBV12-4 and TRBJ2-1; D gene ambiguous. The V and J ends lost 1 base and 9 bases respectively, with 10 bases between them. There are 13 residues in the CDR3. CDR3 DNA sequence: TGTGCCAGCAGTTTAGGCTATCGGTGTGAGCAGTTCTTC. Translating gives CASSLGYRCEQFF.

This clonotype was found a few times. The J gene is TRBJ2-3, the V gene TRBV14, with 7 bases aligning to TRBD1. After removal of 2 bases from V and 2 bases from J, the junction contained 4 bases not matched to a gene. The germline CDR1 and CDR2 sequences are SGHDN and FVKESK. This CDR3 has 15 residues. The CDR3 coding sequence is TGTGCCAGCAGCCAACAACAGGGGATCACAGATACGCAGTATTTT. Protein sequence: CASSQQQGITDTQYF.

The J gene is TRBJ2-1, the V gene TRBV4-1; unclear D gene. V was pared by 0 bases and J by 7 bases, with 4 bases between. The CDR3 spans 12 residues. Germline lookup yields CDR1 MGHRA and CDR2 YSYEKL. For the CDR3, the DNA is TGCGCCAGCAGCCAAGAAAGGAATGAGCAGTTCTTC. It codes for CASSQERNEQFF.

Of note for this clonotype: A clone one base away is much larger, so this may be a read error. The chain recombines TRBV6-6 with TRBJ2-2; the D gene is possibly TRBD2 (5 bases). Germline lookup yields CDR1 MNHNY and CDR2 SVGAGI (reference sequence). The CDR3 covers 11 residues. The CDR3 loop is CASVRAGELYF. For the CDR3, the DNA is TGTGCCAGCGTAAGGGCCGGGGAGCTGTATTTT.

The V gene is TRBV12-3 or TRBV12-4, the J gene TRBJ2-1; 10 bases line up with TRBD2. Trimming cost V 11 bases and J 6 bases; bases outside gene matches: 16. CDR3 length equals 16 residues. For the CDR3, the DNA is TGTGCCTACAGTTTGTCTGTAGCGGGAGGTCCCAATGAGCAGTTCTTC. Protein: CAYSLSVAGGPNEQFF.

Concerning this clonotype: This clone may be a read error of a much larger clone one base away. This is likely a read error, given that the CDR3 carries no conserved phenylalanine or tryptophan at its end. The rearrangement links TRBV4-3 to TRBJ2-1; possibly TRBD1 or TRBD2 for D (5 bases each). Trimming pared 1 base from V and 0 bases from J, leaving 7 bases between. Germline V gene lookup returns CDR1 LGHNA and CDR2 YSLEER. This CDR3 region has 15 residues. The CDR3 here is CASSQGGSSYNEQFL. CDR3 coding DNA: TGCGCCAGCAGCCAAGGGGGGAGCTCCTACAATGAGCAGTTCCTC.

This clonotype was seen a single time. A read error is possible here, since a much larger clone lies one base away. The chain has TRBV7-9 and TRBJ1-1; 8 bases line up with TRBD1. CDR3 length: 14 amino acids. CDR1 is SEHNR and CDR2 is FQNEAQ in the germline V gene (reference sequence). CDR3 sequence: CAGSLEGTGGTAFF. The CDR3 region has the DNA TGTGCCGGCAGCTTAGAGGGAACAGGGGGTACGGCTTTCTTT. The variable domain in full, completed from reference TRBV7-9 and TRBJ1-1, reads DTGVSQNPRHKITKRGQNVTFRCDPISEHNRLYWYRQTLGQGPEFLTYFQNEAQLEKSRLLSDRFSAERPKGSFSTLEIQRTEQGDSAMYLCAGSLEGTGGTAFFGQGTRLTVV.

About this clonotype itself: A junction end diverges from the germline sequence, so it may reflect a read error. The chain couples TRBV4-1 to TRBJ2-1; no clear D. This CDR3 spans 13 amino acids. Per the germline V gene, CDR1 is MGHRA and CDR2 is YSYEKL. The CDR3, as DNA: TGTACCAGCAGCCGAGAATCTAGCAATGAGCAGTTCTTC. Residues: CTSSRESSNEQFF.

This clonotype has ten or more counts. The chain couples TRBV6-5 to TRBJ2-5, with a weak D call TRBD1 (5 bases). V was clipped by 7 bases and J by 3 bases, with 12 bases between them. The CDR3 sequence is 13 residues long. The germline gives CDR1 MNHEY, CDR2 SVGAGI. CDR3 protein: CASINDSKETQYF. The CDR3 nucleotides are TGTGCCAGCATTAACGACAGCAAAGAGACCCAGTACTTC.

This clonotype was counted many times. This chain uses TRBV6-2 or TRBV6-3 with TRBJ2-7; D is possibly TRBD1 or TRBD2 (5 bases each). With 5 bases removed from V and 5 bases from J, the gap between germline ends came to 25 bases. Germline lookup yields CDR1 MNHEY and CDR2 SVGEGT. The CDR3 spans 17 residues. The CDR3 DNA reads as TGTGCCAGCAGTAAGCTCGGGGCAGACGGTTCTTTCCACGAGCAGTACTTC. Translated, it gives CASSKLGADGSFHEQYF.

As to this clonotype: An end of the junction does not agree with germline; a read error may underlie this. The rearrangement links TRBV11-2 to TRBJ2-7; D remains unclear. The CDR3 is 15 amino acids. The germline V gene encodes CDR1 SGHAT and CDR2 FQNNGV. The CDR3: CDSSLASSRIHEQYF. Here the CDR3 DNA reads TGTGACAGCAGCTTAGCCTCTAGTCGAATCCACGAGCAGTACTTC.

The V gene is TRBV11-2, the J gene TRBJ2-2; TRBD2 is a possible D gene (5 bases). Germline CDR1 reads SGHAT; CDR2 reads FQNNGV. V gave up 5 bases and J gave up 5 bases, with 30 bases separating them. The CDR3 spans 20 residues. In DNA, the CDR3 is TGTGCCAGCAGCCAACCCTCAAGACTAACGTATTCTACGGGGACCGGGGAGCTGTTTTTT. This encodes CASSQPSRLTYSTGTGELFF.

In its sample, this clonotype was seen a few times. The chain carries TRBV28 and TRBJ2-5, with TRBD1 matching 8 bases. This CDR3 has 13 residues. V shed 7 bases and J 6 bases; nucleotides not matched to a gene: 7. Germline lookup yields CDR1 MDHEN and CDR2 SYDVKM. For the CDR3, the DNA is TGTGCCAGCACCGAACAGGGGGTTAAGACCCAGTACTTC. This translates into CASTEQGVKTQYF. The complete variable domain, with remaining parts taken from reference TRBV28 and TRBJ2-5, reads DVKVTQSSRYLVKRTGEKVFLECVQDMDHENMFWYRQDPGLGLRLIYFSYDVKMKEKGDIPEGYSVSREKKERFSLILESASTNQTSMYLCASTEQGVKTQYFGPGTRLLVL.

This clonotype was counted at least ten times. This chain joins TRBV6-2 or TRBV6-3 and TRBJ1-5, with 8 nucleotides matching TRBD1. Germline loops: CDR1 MNHEY, CDR2 SVGEGT. J gave up 2 bases and V 5 bases, and 17 bases lay outside the gene matches. The CDR3 totals 19 residues. As DNA, the CDR3 is TGTGCCAGCAGTCCTAACCCTCGGACAGGGACGATTCGCAATCAGCCCCAGCATTTT. Its translation is CASSPNPRTGTIRNQPQHF.

This clonotype was recorded only once. One end of the junction varies from germline; a read error may be responsible. The chain joins TRBV4-1 to TRBJ2-1; TRBD2 matches 8 bases. Looked up from germline, CDR1 is MGHRA and CDR2 is YSYEKL. This CDR3 is built from 16 residues. CDR3 DNA sequence: TGCGCCAGCAGCCATCCGAGCGGGAGAGGAGACAATGGGCAGTTCTTC. Translated, it gives CASSHPSGRGDNGQFF.

This clonotype has a handful of counts. CDR3 bases: TGTGCCAGCAGCGAGCGGGACTATCGAATCGCTAGCACAGATACGCAGTATTTT. Translating it yields CASSERDYRIASTDTQYF. The J gene is TRBJ2-3, the V gene TRBV12-3 or TRBV12-4, with TRBD2 identical over 7 bases. The CDR3 sequence is 18 residues long. V was pared by 6 bases and J by 0 bases, with 15 bases of the junction left unmatched.

The chain couples TRBV5-6 to TRBJ2-5, with 8 bases identical to TRBD1. Germline V gene lookup returns CDR1 SGHDT and CDR2 YYEEEE. V was clipped by 4 bases and J by 5 bases; unmatched bases: 10. This CDR3 is built from 15 residues. The DNA for the CDR3 is TGTGCCAGCAGCCTCCAGCAGGGGGCGCGGGAGACCCAGTACTTC. Translating gives CASSLQQGARETQYF.

As concerns this clonotype: This sequence may be a read error, since a much larger clone differs from it by one base. The conserved final phenylalanine or tryptophan is absent from the CDR3, which likely points to a read error. V gene TRBV29-1 combines with J gene TRBJ2-3; D uncertain. The V gene's germline CDR1 is SQVTM and CDR2 ANQGSEA. This CDR3 region has 8 residues. Trimming took 7 bases from V and 8 from J, leaving 4 bases between them. The CDR3 is CSAGTQYL. The CDR3 DNA reads TGCAGCGCCGGTACGCAGTATCTT.

The chain is built from TRBV11-1 and TRBJ1-3, with TRBD1 identical over 7 bases. This CDR3 has 19 residues. CDR1 SGHAT and CDR2 FQDESV come from the germline V gene (reference sequence). V lost 3 bases and J lost 0; bases outside the gene matches: 14. The CDR3 sequence: CASSLSRGGTATSGNTIYF. CDR3 nucleotides: TGTGCCAGCAGCTTGTCCCGGGGAGGGACAGCAACCTCTGGAAACACCATATATTTT.

With regard to this clonotype: Germline and junction disagree at one end, which may indicate a read error. This chain connects TRBV30 to TRBJ2-5, with 7 bases that match TRBD2. This CDR3 contains 16 residues. In germline, CDR1 is GTSNPN, CDR2 SVGIG (reference sequence). CDR3 protein: CAWSLAGASFGETQHF. The CDR3 coding sequence is TGTGCCTGGAGTTTGGCGGGAGCCTCTTTCGGGGAGACCCAGCACTTC.

With respect to this clonotype: Given a much more abundant clone one base away, this may be a read error. This chain connects TRBV4-1 to TRBJ2-1; 11 nucleotides agree with TRBD2. The CDR3 totals 17 residues. Per germline, CDR1 MGHRA and CDR2 YSYEKL. The CDR3 sequence: CANSQNSLAGALDEQFF. The CDR3 DNA reads TGCGCCAACAGCCAAAATTCACTAGCGGGAGCTCTAGATGAGCAGTTCTTC.

A word on this clonotype: At one boundary the junction diverges from the germline segment, which might be a read error. The V call is TRBV29-1, the J call TRBJ2-7, with D unresolved. This CDR3 is 12 amino acids long. Looked up from germline, CDR1 is SQVTM and CDR2 is ANQGSEA. CDR3 DNA: TGCAACGTTGCGATGGCTAACTACGAACAGTACTTC. It encodes CNVAMANYEQYF.

This clonotype occurred once. The junction departs from germline at one end; a sequencing error may be responsible. The chain has TRBV6-5 and TRBJ2-3, with D possibly being TRBD1 or TRBD2 (7 bases each). Germline values: CDR1 MNHEY, CDR2 SVGAGI. This CDR3 comprises 14 residues. The CDR3 loop is CASFRKGGTDTQYF. The CDR3 DNA is TGTGCCAGCTTCCGCAAGGGGGGGACAGATACGCAGTATTTC.

J is TRBJ2-1 and V is TRBV11-2; 9 bases are shared with TRBD2. The germline V gene encodes CDR1 SGHAT and CDR2 FQNNGV. The CDR3 runs to 17 residues. The ends lost 4 bases at V and 7 bases at J; junction bases unmatched: 14. DNA of the CDR3: TGTGCCAGCAGCTCCATTTGGCGGGAGGGCCCCTGGAATGAGCAGTTCTTC. Amino acid sequence: CASSSIWREGPWNEQFF.

The J gene is TRBJ2-3, the V gene TRBV10-2; D may be TRBD2 (5 bases). The V gene's germline CDR1 is WSHSY and CDR2 SAAADI. V lost 2 bases and J 1 base, leaving 16 bases between the germline ends. The CDR3 length is 17 residues. The CDR3 DNA sequence: TGCGCCAGCAGTGAGGCGGGTATGGTTGACGGCACAGATACGCAGTATTTT. Its translation: CASSEAGMVDGTDTQYF.

Regarding this clonotype: A much bigger clone sits one base away, suggesting this may be a read error. The chain couples TRBV4-3 to TRBJ2-2, with 13 bases fitting TRBD2. Per the germline V gene, CDR1 is LGHNA and CDR2 is YSLEER. The CDR3 is made up of 20 amino acids. The V and J ends lost 2 bases and 7 bases, in that order; junction bases with no gene match: 16. The CDR3 reads CASSQSFPPGLAGVRGELFF. For the CDR3, the DNA is TGCGCCAGCAGCCAATCTTTCCCCCCAGGACTAGCGGGAGTTCGCGGGGAGCTGTTTTTT.

Regarding this clonotype: The junction departs from germline at one end; a sequencing error may be responsible. The V and J genes are TRBV11-1 and TRBJ1-4; no reliable D call. The CDR3 has 13 residues. Looked up from germline, CDR1 is SGHAT and CDR2 is FQDESV (reference sequence). CDR3 DNA sequence: TGTGCCAGCAGCAAGAGACATAATGAAAAACCGTTTTTT. As protein: CASSKRHNEKPFF.

A word on this clonotype: A much larger clone differs by one base, so this may be a read error. The chain is built from TRBV6-2 or TRBV6-3 and TRBJ1-5, with TRBD1 matching 8 bases. This CDR3 has 13 amino acids. V lost 6 bases, J lost 7 bases, and 5 bases stayed unmatched. CDR1 and CDR2 from the germline V gene are MNHEY and SVGEGT. The CDR3 DNA reads as TGTGCCAGCAGCCAGGGGGCTTGCCAGCCCCAGCATTTT. This gives the protein CASSQGACQPQHF.